The present T cell receptor beta chain was sequenced within a study of blood T cell repertoires in COVID-19. TCRdb's copy holds only in-frame clones and misses some; the assay was immunoSEQ multiplex PCR. This table holds approximately 60,000 clones, over 80% found once. This CDR3 has 14 amino acids. Deletions cut 3 bases from V and 7 bases from J, with 13 bases between. CDR1 and CDR2 from the germline V gene are SNHLY and FYNNEI. This TCR derives from a woman aged 55-70 years with acute or convalescent COVID-19. Sequenced sample: peripheral blood. The chain recombines TRBV2 with TRBJ2-1, with D tentatively TRBD2 (7 bases). The CDR3 sequence is CASSDWGGGNEQFF. As DNA, the CDR3 is TGTGCCAGCAGTGATTGGGGGGGCGGAAATGAGCAGTTCTTC.